The clone carrying this T cell receptor (beta chain) was counted between two and nine times. Its specificity is unknown. This sample stems from a study of blood T cells in healthy people across ages. The CDR3 loop spans 16 amino acids. Unmatched junction bases numbered 7, after V lost 3 bases and J lost 2 bases. Together with a sample-barcoded 5' primer, a J-beta primer mix was included in a second PCR lasting about 7 to 12 cycles. A single record per CDR3 protein comes from TCRdb applying MiXCR to the 5' RACE reads. The data contain 800,000 to 1,000,000 distinct CDR3 sequences, approximately 49% of them seen just once; the ten biggest clones take up around an eighth. Whole-study results and caveats: The unsorted PBMCs prevented any conclusive comparison of naive versus antigen-experienced cells.

The sequencing input was blood. The source is a young man in good health. The rearrangement links TRBV12-3 or TRBV12-4 to TRBJ2-5, with TRBD1 matching 9 bases. CDR3 protein: CASSLGTGLEQETQYF. The DNA for the CDR3 is TGTGCCAGCAGTTTGGGGACAGGGCTTGAACAAGAGACCCAGTACTTC.